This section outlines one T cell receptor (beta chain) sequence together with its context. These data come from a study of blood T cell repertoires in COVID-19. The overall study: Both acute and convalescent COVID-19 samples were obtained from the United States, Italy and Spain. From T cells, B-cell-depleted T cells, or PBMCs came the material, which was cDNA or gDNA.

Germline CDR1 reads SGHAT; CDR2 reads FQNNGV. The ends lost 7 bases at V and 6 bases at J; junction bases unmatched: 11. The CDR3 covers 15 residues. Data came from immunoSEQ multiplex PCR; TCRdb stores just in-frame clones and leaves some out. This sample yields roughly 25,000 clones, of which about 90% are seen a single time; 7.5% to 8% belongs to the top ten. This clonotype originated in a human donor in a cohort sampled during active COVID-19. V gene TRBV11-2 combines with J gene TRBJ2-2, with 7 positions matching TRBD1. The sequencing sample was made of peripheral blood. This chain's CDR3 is CASTQGPGGAGELFF. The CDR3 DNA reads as TGTGCCAGCACTCAGGGGCCAGGGGGTGCCGGGGAGCTGTTTTTT. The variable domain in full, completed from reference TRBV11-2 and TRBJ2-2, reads EAGVAQSPRYKIIEKRQSVAFWCNPISGHATLYWYQQILGQGPKLLIQFQNNGVVDDSQLPKDRFSAERLKGVDSTLKIQPAKLEDSAVYLCASTQGPGGAGELFFGEGSRLTVL.